The 2 T cell receptor beta chains below all came from one sample that was sequenced in a study of persistence of HIV-infected CD4 T cells. What these receptors recognize is not known. The immunoSEQ assay was version 4, run in survey mode. Only in-frame clones appear in the TCRdb table, and some are missing; sequencing was by immunoSEQ multiplex PCR. Among more than 30,000 clones listed, 65% to 75% were seen once. Overlapping HIV-1 Gag 15-mer peptides at approximately 1 ug per peptide per mL were used. CD4+ T cells upregulating both CD40 ligand and CD69 were sorted as responding cells. The sample here was CD4+ T cells sorted from PBMCs after roughly 17-hour stimulation, taken from a patient who received antiretroviral therapy. These receptors all come from an adult man with HIV who was CMV-seropositive.

CDR3 in DNA: TGTGCCAGCAGGGCAGACATGACCAACACTGAAGCTTTCTTT. Its protein product is CASRADMTNTEAFF. The V call is TRBV2, the J call TRBJ1-1; D remains ambiguous. This CDR3 is 14 amino acids long. The V end was cut by 6 bases, the J end by 2 bases, with 13 bases between. Germline CDR1 and CDR2: SNHLY and FYNNEI.

DNA of the CDR3: TGCGCCAGCAGCTGGGAGACAAGATCCACCGGGGAGCTGTTTTTT. It is translated as CASSWETRSTGELFF. The chain joins TRBV5-1 to TRBJ2-2, with D perhaps TRBD2 (5 bases). Germline V gives CDR1 SGHRS, CDR2 YFSETQ. Trimming removed 3 bases at V and 4 bases at J, with 13 bases between. The length of the CDR3 is 15 residues.